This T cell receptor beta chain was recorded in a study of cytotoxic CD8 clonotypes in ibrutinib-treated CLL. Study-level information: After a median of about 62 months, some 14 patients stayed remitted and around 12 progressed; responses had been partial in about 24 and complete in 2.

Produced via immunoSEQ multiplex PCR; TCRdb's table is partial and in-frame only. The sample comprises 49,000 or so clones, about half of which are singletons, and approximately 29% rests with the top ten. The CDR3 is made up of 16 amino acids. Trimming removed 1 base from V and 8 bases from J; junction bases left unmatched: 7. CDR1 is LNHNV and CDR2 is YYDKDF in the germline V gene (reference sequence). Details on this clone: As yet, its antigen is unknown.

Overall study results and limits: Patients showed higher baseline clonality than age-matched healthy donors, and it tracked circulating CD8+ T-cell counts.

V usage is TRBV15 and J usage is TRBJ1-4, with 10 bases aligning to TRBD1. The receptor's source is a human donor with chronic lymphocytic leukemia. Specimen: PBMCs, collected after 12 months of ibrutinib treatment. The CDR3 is CATSRGGGTGDEKLFF. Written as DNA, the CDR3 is TGTGCCACCAGCAGAGGAGGAGGGACAGGGGACGAAAAACTGTTTTTT.